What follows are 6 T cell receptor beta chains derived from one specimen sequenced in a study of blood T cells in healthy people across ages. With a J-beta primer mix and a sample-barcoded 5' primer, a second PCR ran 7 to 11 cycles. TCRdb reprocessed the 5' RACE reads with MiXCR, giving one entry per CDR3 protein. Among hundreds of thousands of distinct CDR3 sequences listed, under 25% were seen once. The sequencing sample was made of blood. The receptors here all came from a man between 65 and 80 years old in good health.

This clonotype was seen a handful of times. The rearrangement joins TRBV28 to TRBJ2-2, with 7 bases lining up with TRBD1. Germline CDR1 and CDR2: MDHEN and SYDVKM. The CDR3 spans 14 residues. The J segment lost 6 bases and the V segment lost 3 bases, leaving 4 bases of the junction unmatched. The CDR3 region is CASSFGQASGELFF. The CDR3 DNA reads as TGTGCCAGCAGTTTCGGACAGGCTTCCGGGGAGCTGTTTTTT.

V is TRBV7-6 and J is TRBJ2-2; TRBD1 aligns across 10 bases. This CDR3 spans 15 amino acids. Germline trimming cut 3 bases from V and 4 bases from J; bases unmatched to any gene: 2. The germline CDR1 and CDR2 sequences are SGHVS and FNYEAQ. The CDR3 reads CASSLGDRGTGELFF. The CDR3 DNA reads TGTGCCAGCAGCTTGGGGGACAGGGGCACCGGGGAGCTGTTTTTT.

DNA of the CDR3: TGCGCCAGCAGCCCCGGGAGGGCATGGAACACTGAAGCTTTCTTT. Translation: CASSPGRAWNTEAFF. This chain joins TRBV4-1 and TRBJ1-1, with D uncertain. CDR3 length equals 15 residues. Trimming left V 4 bases short and J 1 base short, with 13 bases between. Per germline, CDR1 MGHRA and CDR2 YSYEKL.

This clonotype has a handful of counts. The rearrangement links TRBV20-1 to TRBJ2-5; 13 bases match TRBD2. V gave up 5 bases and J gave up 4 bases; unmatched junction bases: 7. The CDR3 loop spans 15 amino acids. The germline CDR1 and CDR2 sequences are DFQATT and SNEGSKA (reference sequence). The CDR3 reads CSASYRLAGGETQYF. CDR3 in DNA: TGCAGTGCTTCCTACCGACTAGCGGGAGGAGAGACCCAGTACTTC.

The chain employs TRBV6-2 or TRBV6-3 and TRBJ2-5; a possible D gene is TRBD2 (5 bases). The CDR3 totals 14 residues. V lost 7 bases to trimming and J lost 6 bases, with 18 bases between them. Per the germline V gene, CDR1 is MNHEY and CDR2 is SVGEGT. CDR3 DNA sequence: TGTGCCAGCAAAAAAGGATCGGGGATCAAGACCCAGTACTTC. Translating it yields CASKKGSGIKTQYF.

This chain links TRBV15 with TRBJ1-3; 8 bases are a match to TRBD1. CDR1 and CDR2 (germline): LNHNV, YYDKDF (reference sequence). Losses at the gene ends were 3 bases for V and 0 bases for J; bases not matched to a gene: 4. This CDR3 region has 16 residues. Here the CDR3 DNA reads TGTGCCACCAGCAGGGACAGGGTCCTCTCTGGAAACACCATATATTTT. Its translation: CATSRDRVLSGNTIYF.